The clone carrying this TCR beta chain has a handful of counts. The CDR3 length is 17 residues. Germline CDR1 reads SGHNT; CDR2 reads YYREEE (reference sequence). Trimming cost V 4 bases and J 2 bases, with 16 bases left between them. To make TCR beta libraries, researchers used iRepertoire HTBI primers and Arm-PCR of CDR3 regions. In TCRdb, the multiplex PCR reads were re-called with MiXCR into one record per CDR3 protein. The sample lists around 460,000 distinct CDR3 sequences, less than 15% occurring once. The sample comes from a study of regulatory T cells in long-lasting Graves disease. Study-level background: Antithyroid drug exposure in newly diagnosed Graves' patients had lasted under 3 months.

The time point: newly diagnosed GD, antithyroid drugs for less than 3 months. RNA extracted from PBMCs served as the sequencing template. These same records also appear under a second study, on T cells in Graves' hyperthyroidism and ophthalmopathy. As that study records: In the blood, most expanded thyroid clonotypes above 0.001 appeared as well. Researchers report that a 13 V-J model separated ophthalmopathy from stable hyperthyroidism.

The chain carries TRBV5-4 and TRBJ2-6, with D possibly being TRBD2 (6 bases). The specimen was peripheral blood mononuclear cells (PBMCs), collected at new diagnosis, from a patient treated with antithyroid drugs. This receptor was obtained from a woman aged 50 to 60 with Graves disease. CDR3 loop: CASSPHGGAAGANVLTF. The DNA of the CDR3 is TGTGCCAGCAGCCCCCATGGCGGGGCGGCTGGGGCCAACGTCCTGACTTTC.